The source of this T cell receptor (beta chain) is a study of tumor-infiltrating lymphocytes in primary liver carcinoma. Across the study: The tumors ranged from roughly 4.2 to 11 cm across and fell within stage T1-T3 N0M0. The study, taken as a whole, reports: Tumor top-250-clone fractions significantly exceeded those of blood (p = 0.039). Bulk unsorted material prevented CD4+ and CD8+ repertoire comparison. For tumor-adjacent and tumor-blood pairs, overlap was less than that seen for tumor region pairs.

Both blood RNA, taken from unsorted whole blood, and germline DNA were extracted. For this clonotype: Antigen unknown.

From around 0.5 ug total RNA, TCR beta cDNA was generated with a primer in the constant region. Nested multiplex PCR, run for three rounds with slightly modified ARM-PCR, yielded TCR beta libraries. One entry per CDR3 protein, called by TCRdb with MiXCR from the multiplex PCR reads. The sample shows some 200,000 distinct CDR3 sequences, 65% of them seen only once. This TCR came from a woman aged 60-75 years with primary liver carcinoma and hepatitis B virus infection. The sample taken for sequencing was peripheral blood.

CDR3: CASSLEAGRGQFF. DNA for the CDR3: TGTGCCAGCAGTTTAGAGGCAGGGCGGGGGCAGTTCTTC. J is TRBJ2-1 and V is TRBV28; maybe TRBD2 (6 bases). Trimming left V 2 bases short and J 12 bases short, with 14 bases between. The CDR3 spans 13 residues. Looked up from germline, CDR1 is MDHEN and CDR2 is SYDVKM.